The 8 T cell receptor beta chains presented below share a single source sample, sequenced in a study of tumor-infiltrating lymphocytes in oesophageal squamous cell carcinoma. MiXCR was run by TCRdb on the PCR reads, yielding one entry per CDR3 protein. The repertoire has about 11,000 distinct CDR3 sequences, 52% of them found once; the top ten carry around 20%. Sequencing used esophageal tumor tissue. These receptor sequences come from a female donor with esophageal squamous cell carcinoma.

CDR3 loop: CASSRDIFHEQYF. CDR3 sequence (DNA): TGTGCCAGCAGTCGAGACATTTTTCACGAGCAGTACTTC. This chain links TRBV6-1 with TRBJ2-5; D is unresolved. The J call is doubtful: the DNA matches TRBJ2-7 better. From germline, CDR1 is MNHNS and CDR2 SASEGT. The CDR3 runs to 13 residues.

This clonotype has a single count. The rearrangement joins TRBV7-6 to TRBJ2-4; D uncertain. The J call may be wrong; the DNA end is better matched by TRBJ2-6. CDR3 length: 12 residues. Germline V CDR1 and CDR2: SGHVS, FNYEAQ. CDR3 protein: CASSLTGNVLTF. The CDR3 DNA follows: TGTGCCAGCAGCTTAACCGGCAACGTCCTGACTTTC.

The table lists this clonotype with many counts. The CDR3 sequence is CASSLPGTSYEQYF. The CDR3 nucleotides read TGTGCCAGCAGTCTACCGGGGACCTCCTACGAGCAGTACTTC. The rearrangement links TRBV27 to TRBJ2-7; D may match TRBD1 or TRBD2 (5 bases each). Germline-derived CDR1 and CDR2 are MNHEY and SMNVEV (reference sequence). V was shortened by 5 bases and J by 0 bases, with 11 bases between the two germline ends. The CDR3 covers 14 residues.

The chain is built from TRBV7-2 and TRBJ2-3; TRBD2 matches 7 bases. The J segment lost 2 bases and the V segment lost 4 bases, leaving 6 bases of the junction unmatched. Germline V gene lookup returns CDR1 SGHTA and CDR2 FQGNSA. The CDR3 runs to 15 residues. The CDR3 sequence is CASSSRLAFTDTQYF. As DNA, the CDR3 is TGTGCCAGCAGCTCCCGACTAGCATTCACAGATACGCAGTATTTT.

V is TRBV12-3 or TRBV12-4 and J is TRBJ1-1; D unclear. Trimming removed 6 bases from V and 1 base from J, with 12 bases in between. The CDR3 has 14 amino acids. The CDR3 bases are TGTGCCAGCAGCCCAGGTTGGGAGAACACTGAAGCTTTCTTT. This gives the protein CASSPGWENTEAFF.

This rearrangement joins TRBV7-2 to TRBJ2-5, with a possible D match to TRBD2 (5 bases). Germline V gene data show CDR1 as SGHTA and CDR2 as FQGNSA. The CDR3 has 13 residues. V was pared by 2 bases and J by 5 bases, with 9 bases between. The CDR3 loop is CASSLPSWETQYF. The CDR3 nucleotides are TGTGCCAGCAGCTTACCTAGCTGGGAGACCCAGTACTTC.

The genes are TRBV11-2 and TRBJ2-1; D ambiguous. Trimming took 1 base from V and 11 from J, leaving 12 bases between them. There are 13 residues in the CDR3. The germline V gene has CDR1 SGHAT and CDR2 FQNNGV. CDR3 sequence: CASSLGGSPKQFF. CDR3 sequence (DNA): TGTGCCAGCAGCTTAGGTGGTAGCCCTAAGCAGTTCTTC.

The table lists this clonotype with many counts. The CDR3 DNA is TGTGCCAGCAGCCCCAGGGGCGCGGATACTGAAGCTTTCTTT. It is translated as CASSPRGADTEAFF. The chain combines TRBV5-5 with TRBJ1-1, with D possibly matching TRBD1 (6 bases). Germline-derived CDR1 and CDR2 are SGHKS and YYEKEE (reference sequence). The CDR3 contains 14 residues. Trimming cost V 4 bases and J 5 bases, with 15 bases left between them.